The sequence of this TCR beta chain was determined in a study of blood T cell repertoires in COVID-19. How the authors handled the data: Reference gene primers were amplified, and this amplification served to estimate nucleated cell counts. This table comes from immunoSEQ multiplex PCR, and its TCRdb copy is limited to in-frame clones, with some not included. V, J and clone size are those of that table, while D and trimming were read from the DNA. The sample yields 150,000 to 200,000 clones, roughly 80% seen once. The CDR3 has 13 amino acids. The V gene lost 1 base and the J gene lost 10 bases, with 11 bases spanning the gap. The germline V gene has CDR1 SGHVS and CDR2 FQNEAQ.

The sequenced material came from peripheral blood. The TCR comes from a man aged 55-75 years with acute or convalescent COVID-19. J is TRBJ2-1 and V is TRBV7-8, with TRBD1 as a possible D gene (6 bases). CDR3 loop: CASSLGLRGEQFF. The CDR3 DNA reads as TGTGCCAGCAGCTTAGGGCTCAGGGGCGAGCAGTTCTTC.